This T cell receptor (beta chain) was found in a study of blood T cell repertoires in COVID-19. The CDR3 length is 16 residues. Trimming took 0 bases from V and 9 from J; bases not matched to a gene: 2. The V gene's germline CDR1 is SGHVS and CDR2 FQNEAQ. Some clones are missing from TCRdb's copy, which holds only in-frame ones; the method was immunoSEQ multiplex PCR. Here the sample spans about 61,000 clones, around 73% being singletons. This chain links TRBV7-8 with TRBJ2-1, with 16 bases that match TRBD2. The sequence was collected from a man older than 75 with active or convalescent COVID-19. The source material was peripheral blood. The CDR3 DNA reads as TGTGCCAGCAGCTTAGCGGGACTAGCGGGAGGGGGTGAGCAGTTCTTC. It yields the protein CASSLAGLAGGGEQFF.